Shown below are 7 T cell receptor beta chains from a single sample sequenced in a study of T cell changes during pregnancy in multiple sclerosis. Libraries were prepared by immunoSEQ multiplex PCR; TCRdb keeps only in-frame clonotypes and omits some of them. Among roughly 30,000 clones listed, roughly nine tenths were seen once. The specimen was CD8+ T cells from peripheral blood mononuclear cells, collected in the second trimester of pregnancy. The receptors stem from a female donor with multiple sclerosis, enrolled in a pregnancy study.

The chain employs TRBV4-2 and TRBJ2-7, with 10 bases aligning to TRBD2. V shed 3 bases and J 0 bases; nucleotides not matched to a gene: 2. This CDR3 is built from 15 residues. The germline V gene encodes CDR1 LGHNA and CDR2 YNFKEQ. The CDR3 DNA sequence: TGTGCCAGCAGCCAGGGACTAGCGCCCTCCTACGAGCAGTACTTC. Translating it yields CASSQGLAPSYEQYF.

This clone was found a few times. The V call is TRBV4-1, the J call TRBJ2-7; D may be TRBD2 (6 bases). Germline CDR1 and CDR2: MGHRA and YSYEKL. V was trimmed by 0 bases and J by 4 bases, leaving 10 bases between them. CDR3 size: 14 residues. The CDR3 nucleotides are TGCGCCAGCAGCCAAGAGGGACTGCAGTACGAGCAGTACTTC. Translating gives CASSQEGLQYEQYF.

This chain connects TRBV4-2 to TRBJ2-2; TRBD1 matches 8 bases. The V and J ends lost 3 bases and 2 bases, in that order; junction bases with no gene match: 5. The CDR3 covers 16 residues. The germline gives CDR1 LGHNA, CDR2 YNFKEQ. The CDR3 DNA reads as TGTGCCAGCAGCCAGGCAGGGGGCCTTAACACCGGGGAGCTGTTTTTT. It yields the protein CASSQAGGLNTGELFF.

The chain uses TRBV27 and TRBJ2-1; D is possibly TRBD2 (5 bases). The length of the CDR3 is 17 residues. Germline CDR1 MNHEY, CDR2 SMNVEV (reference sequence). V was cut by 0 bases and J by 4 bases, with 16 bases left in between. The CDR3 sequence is CASSLSVASSQYNEQFF. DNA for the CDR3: TGTGCCAGCAGTTTATCGGTAGCGTCAAGCCAATACAATGAGCAGTTCTTC.

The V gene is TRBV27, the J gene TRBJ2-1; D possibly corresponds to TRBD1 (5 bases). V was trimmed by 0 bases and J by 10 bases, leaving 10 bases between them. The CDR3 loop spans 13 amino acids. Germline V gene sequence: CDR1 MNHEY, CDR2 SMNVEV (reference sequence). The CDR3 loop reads CASSLSPTAEQFF. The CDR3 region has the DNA TGTGCCAGCAGTTTATCCCCGACAGCCGAGCAGTTCTTC.

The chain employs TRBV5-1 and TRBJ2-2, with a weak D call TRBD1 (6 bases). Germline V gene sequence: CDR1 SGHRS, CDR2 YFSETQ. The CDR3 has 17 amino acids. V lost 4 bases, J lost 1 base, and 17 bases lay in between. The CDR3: CASSGTADSLNTGELFF. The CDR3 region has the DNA TGCGCCAGCAGCGGAACCGCGGACAGCTTGAACACCGGGGAGCTGTTTTTT. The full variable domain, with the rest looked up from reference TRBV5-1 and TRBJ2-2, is KAGVTQTPRYLIKTRGQQVTLSCSPISGHRSVSWYQQTPGQGLQFLFEYFSETQRNKGNFPGRFSGRQFSNSRSEMNVSTLELGDSALYLCASSGTADSLNTGELFFGEGSRLTVL.

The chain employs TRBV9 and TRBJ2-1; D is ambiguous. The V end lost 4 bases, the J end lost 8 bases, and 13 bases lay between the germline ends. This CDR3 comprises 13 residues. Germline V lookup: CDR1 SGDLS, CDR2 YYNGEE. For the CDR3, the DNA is TGTGCCAGCAGCTCCCGTGAACGCGATGAGCAGTTCTTC. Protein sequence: CASSSRERDEQFF. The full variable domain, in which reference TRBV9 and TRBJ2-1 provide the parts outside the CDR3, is DSGVTQTPKHLITATGQRVTLRCSPRSGDLSVYWYQQSLDQGLQFLIQYYNGEERAKGNILERFSAQQFPDLHSELNLSSLELGDSALYFCASSSRERDEQFFGPGTRLTVL.